The 28 T cell receptor beta chains given below trace back to one sample, sequenced in a study of CD8+ T cells in alopecia areata. The treatment denotes: oral pan-JAK inhibitor, 5-10 mg twice daily. Extraction and reverse transcription of RNA yielded cDNA as the sequencing template. The method was immunoSEQ multiplex PCR; TCRdb's version includes in-frame clones alone and lacks a portion of them. The table has about 170,000 clones, around 58% seen once. The sample in question was CD4+ T cells sorted from blood, obtained at approximately week 55, from a patient treated with tofacitinib. Source of these receptors: a human donor with alopecia areata.

The chain employs TRBV6-5 and TRBJ2-3; D is unclear. The V and J ends lost 5 bases and 6 bases respectively, with 9 bases between them. CDR1 and CDR2 (germline): MNHEY, SVGAGI. This CDR3 is 12 amino acids long. The CDR3 spells CASSPTPDTQYF. The CDR3 DNA reads TGTGCCAGCAGTCCCACGCCCGATACGCAGTATTTT.

The chain is built from TRBV7-9 and TRBJ1-2, with D possibly being TRBD1 (6 bases). V was cut by 4 bases and J by 11 bases, with 17 bases left in between. Germline V CDR1 and CDR2: SEHNR, FQNEAQ (reference sequence). The length of the CDR3 is 13 residues. The DNA for the CDR3 is TGTGCCAGCAGCTCCGATCACAGGGAGGGGTACACCTTC. Translating gives CASSSDHREGYTF.

The chain employs TRBV27 and TRBJ2-3, with TRBD2 matching 10 bases. The germline V gene has CDR1 MNHEY and CDR2 SMNVEV (reference sequence). The CDR3 has 15 amino acids. V was clipped by 6 bases and J by 5 bases; unmatched bases: 8. CDR3 nucleotides: TGTGCCAGCAGAGCTAGCGGGGGCCGGGAAGATACGCAGTATTTT. Its translation is CASRASGGREDTQYF.

The chain is built from TRBV28 and TRBJ2-5; 11 bases map to TRBD2. The CDR3 is made up of 16 amino acids. V was clipped by 6 bases and J by 5 bases; unmatched bases: 11. Per the germline V gene, CDR1 is MDHEN and CDR2 is SYDVKM. The CDR3 loop reads CASSPSGGRPGETQYF. The CDR3 nucleotides read TGTGCCAGCAGCCCTAGCGGGGGGCGCCCCGGGGAGACCCAGTACTTC. Full variable domain (remainder filled in from reference TRBV28 and TRBJ2-5): DVKVTQSSRYLVKRTGEKVFLECVQDMDHENMFWYRQDPGLGLRLIYFSYDVKMKEKGDIPEGYSVSREKKERFSLILESASTNQTSMYLCASSPSGGRPGETQYFGPGTRLLVL.

The rearrangement joins TRBV29-1 to TRBJ2-7, with D unclear. The CDR3 runs to 13 residues. The germline V gene encodes CDR1 SQVTM and CDR2 ANQGSEA. Trimming took 4 bases from V and 0 from J, leaving 10 bases between them. The CDR3 DNA is TGCAGCGTTGTTAGGCAGCTCTCCTACGAGCAGTACTTC. Translated: CSVVRQLSYEQYF.

The rearrangement links TRBV19 to TRBJ2-2, with 8 bases identical to TRBD2. The J segment lost 2 bases and the V segment lost 7 bases, leaving 9 bases of the junction unmatched. Germline CDR1 and CDR2: LNHDA and SQIVND (reference sequence). There are 16 residues in the CDR3. The CDR3 DNA reads TGTGCCAGTACCTCGGGAGGGATAGTTAACACCGGGGAGCTGTTTTTT. Its protein product is CASTSGGIVNTGELFF.

The V gene is TRBV4-1, the J gene TRBJ1-2, with a tentative D call TRBD1 (5 bases). Trimming stripped 2 bases from V and 5 bases from J, with 9 bases between. This CDR3 has 13 amino acids. CDR1 MGHRA and CDR2 YSYEKL come from the germline V gene. CDR3 sequence: CASSQTGGYGYTF. DNA for the CDR3: TGCGCCAGCAGCCAAACCGGGGGGTATGGCTACACCTTC.

The chain employs TRBV4-2 and TRBJ1-1, with D tentatively TRBD1 (5 bases). The V gene lost 3 bases and the J gene lost 1 base, with 15 bases spanning the gap. The CDR3 contains 16 residues. CDR1 is LGHNA and CDR2 is YNFKEQ in the germline V gene. The CDR3 nucleotides read TGTGCCAGCAGCCAGAACCCCAGGGCGGGGAACACTGAAGCTTTCTTT. This codes for CASSQNPRAGNTEAFF.

The chain is built from TRBV29-1 and TRBJ1-1; D perhaps matches TRBD1 (6 bases). Germline V gene sequence: CDR1 SQVTM, CDR2 ANQGSEA. Trimming took 4 bases from V and 5 from J, leaving 14 bases between them. This CDR3 is 13 amino acids long. CDR3 bases: TGCAGCGTTGCTAACAGGGAATTTACTGAAGCTTTCTTT. Translation gives CSVANREFTEAFF. Full variable domain (remainder filled in from reference TRBV29-1 and TRBJ1-1): SAVISQKPSRDICQRGTSLTIQCQVDSQVTMMFWYRQQPGQSLTLIATANQGSEATYESGFVIDKFPISRPNLTFSTLTVSNMSPEDSSIYLCSVANREFTEAFFGQGTRLTVV.

The J gene is TRBJ2-5, the V gene TRBV6-5; TRBD2 matches 10 bases. The germline V gene encodes CDR1 MNHEY and CDR2 SVGAGI. This CDR3 contains 13 residues. J gave up 9 bases and V 6 bases, and 7 bases lay outside the gene matches. The CDR3 DNA reads as TGTGCCAGCAGGAGGGGACTAGCGACGGCCCAGTACTTC. It yields the protein CASRRGLATAQYF.

The chain has TRBV23-1 and TRBJ1-1; D is perhaps TRBD1 (5 bases). TRBV23-1 has ORF status, its function being uncertain. V dropped 4 bases and J dropped 0 bases, with 24 bases sitting between them. The CDR3 spans 19 residues. CDR3 in amino acids: CASSPHIRQTDSMNTEAFF. The CDR3 nucleotides are TGCGCCAGCAGTCCCCACATTCGACAGACAGATTCCATGAACACTGAAGCTTTCTTT.

This clone has a handful of counts. This chain uses TRBV25-1 with TRBJ1-1; maybe TRBD1 (5 bases). Trimming left V 5 bases short and J 5 bases short, with 18 bases between. The CDR3 contains 15 residues. Germline CDR1 is MGHDK and CDR2 is SYGVNS. CDR3 residues: CASSTPGTGVTEAFF. Written as DNA, the CDR3 is TGTGCCAGCAGTACCCCCGGGACCGGGGTAACTGAAGCTTTCTTT.

The chain uses TRBV10-3 and TRBJ1-2; D remains ambiguous. This CDR3 has 12 residues. Trimming cost V 8 bases and J 3 bases, with 10 bases left between them. CDR1 is ENHRY and CDR2 is SYGVKD in the germline V gene. The CDR3 DNA follows: TGTGCCATCTTTGCCAGTGACTATGGCTACACCTTC. It translates to CAIFASDYGYTF.

The V call is TRBV29-1, the J call TRBJ1-2, with D possibly matching TRBD1 (6 bases). V was pared by 7 bases and J by 1 base, with 13 bases between. The germline V gene encodes CDR1 SQVTM and CDR2 ANQGSEA. CDR3 size: 13 residues. CDR3 loop: CSAIQGDNYGYTF. DNA of the CDR3: TGCAGCGCGATACAGGGCGATAACTATGGCTACACCTTC.

This clone was seen a few times. The CDR3 loop reads CSVRTAGLNTEAFF. CDR3 bases: TGCAGCGTTAGGACCGCGGGGTTGAACACTGAAGCTTTCTTT. The rearrangement links TRBV29-1 to TRBJ1-1, with D unclear. The CDR3 is 14 amino acids. Germline CDR1 reads SQVTM; CDR2 reads ANQGSEA. Deletions cut 5 bases from V and 0 bases from J, with 13 bases between.

The chain combines TRBV6-1 with TRBJ2-3; 7 bases are a match to TRBD2. The CDR3 spans 14 residues. V trimming: 6 bases; J trimming: 0 bases; junction bases outside the gene matches: 3. Germline CDR1 is MNHNS and CDR2 is SASEGT. In nucleotides, the CDR3 is TGTGCCAGCAGCGGGGGGATTAGCACAGATACGCAGTATTTT. Translated: CASSGGISTDTQYF.

This chain joins TRBV28 and TRBJ1-3; D gene ambiguous. V was pared by 6 bases and J by 8 bases, with 20 bases between. Germline V lookup: CDR1 MDHEN, CDR2 SYDVKM. CDR3 size: 15 residues. The CDR3 DNA sequence: TGTGCCAGCAGACACCCGACGGCCAATTGGGACACCATATATTTT. Protein product: CASRHPTANWDTIYF.

This chain uses TRBV25-1 with TRBJ1-6; 8 bases agree with TRBD1. Germline CDR1 is MGHDK and CDR2 is SYGVNS. The CDR3 length is 15 residues. V lost 0 bases to trimming and J lost 7 bases; unmatched junction nucleotides: 2. Here the CDR3 reads CASSEYGQGNSPLHF. DNA for the CDR3: TGTGCCAGCAGTGAATATGGACAGGGAAATTCACCCCTCCACTTT.

In this sample, this clone turned up a few times. This chain connects TRBV29-1 to TRBJ1-1; weak D call: TRBD1 (5 bases). The CDR3 covers 15 residues. Germline V gene sequence: CDR1 SQVTM, CDR2 ANQGSEA. V dropped 1 base and J dropped 0 bases, with 12 bases sitting between them. CDR3 region: CSVEGGRTLNTEAFF. CDR3 nucleotide sequence: TGCAGCGTTGAAGGGGGCAGGACCCTGAACACTGAAGCTTTCTTT.

The rearrangement joins TRBV7-9 to TRBJ1-5, with unresolved D. The V gene lost 5 bases and the J gene lost 0 bases, with 11 bases spanning the gap. The germline V gene encodes CDR1 SEHNR and CDR2 FQNEAQ (reference sequence). There are 15 residues in the CDR3. In DNA form, the CDR3 reads TGTGCCAGCAGCCCGAGCGGGGATAGCAATCAGCCCCAGCATTTT. Its protein product is CASSPSGDSNQPQHF.

V and J are TRBV9 and TRBJ2-3, with D perhaps TRBD1 or TRBD2 (6 bases each). V was clipped by 4 bases and J by 1 base, with 19 bases between them. Germline values: CDR1 SGDLS, CDR2 YYNGEE. The CDR3 is made up of 17 amino acids. The CDR3 DNA sequence: TGTGCCAGCAGCCCCCGTTCTCGGGGGCCCCGCACAGATACGCAGTATTTT. Protein product: CASSPRSRGPRTDTQYF.

The table lists this clone with a few counts. The gene calls are TRBV5-1 and TRBJ1-1, with 7 positions matching TRBD1. The ends lost 4 bases at V and 3 bases at J; junction bases unmatched: 6. Germline V CDR1 and CDR2: SGHRS, YFSETQ. The CDR3 runs to 14 residues. The CDR3 nucleotides read TGCGCCAGCAGCCAGGACAGGAGGGACACTGAAGCTTTCTTT. Its translation: CASSQDRRDTEAFF. The variable domain in full, with the rest retrieved from reference TRBV5-1 and TRBJ1-1, is KAGVTQTPRYLIKTRGQQVTLSCSPISGHRSVSWYQQTPGQGLQFLFEYFSETQRNKGNFPGRFSGRQFSNSRSEMNVSTLELGDSALYLCASSQDRRDTEAFFGQGTRLTVV.

This sequence joins TRBV2 and TRBJ2-7; D is unresolved. The CDR3 is 14 residues long. V gave up 4 bases and J gave up 5 bases, with 15 bases separating them. Germline lookup yields CDR1 SNHLY and CDR2 FYNNEI. In nucleotides, the CDR3 is TGTGCCAGCAGTGTTGCCCAGACCGTTGACGAGCAGTACTTC. Encoded protein: CASSVAQTVDEQYF. Complete variable domain (other parts from reference TRBV2 and TRBJ2-7): EPEVTQTPSHQVTQMGQEVILRCVPISNHLYFYWYRQILGQKVEFLVSFYNNEISEKSEIFDDQFSVERPDGSNFTLKIRSTKLEDSAMYFCASSVAQTVDEQYFGPGTRLTVT.

The chain links TRBV29-1 to TRBJ2-7; the D gene is possibly TRBD1 (6 bases). The ends were cut back, 4 bases at V and 6 bases at J, with 13 bases in the middle. CDR3 size: 12 residues. The germline V gene encodes CDR1 SQVTM and CDR2 ANQGSEA. CDR3 loop: CSVVWDIGEQYF. DNA of the CDR3: TGCAGCGTTGTGTGGGACATTGGCGAGCAGTACTTC.

This chain uses TRBV29-1 with TRBJ2-3; 7 bases agree with TRBD1. CDR1 is SQVTM, CDR2 ANQGSEA, per germline. Trimming cost V 4 bases and J 2 bases; bases outside gene matches: 6. The CDR3 is 14 residues long. This CDR3 reads CSVGKGAITDTQYF. The CDR3 bases are TGCAGCGTTGGAAAGGGGGCGATCACAGATACGCAGTATTTT.

The table lists this clone with many counts. V gene TRBV19 combines with J gene TRBJ1-5, with a possible D match to TRBD1 (6 bases). CDR1 and CDR2 (germline): LNHDA, SQIVND (reference sequence). The CDR3 loop spans 14 amino acids. Trimming pared 5 bases from V and 1 base from J, leaving 9 bases between. Here the CDR3 DNA reads TGTGCCAGTAGTGTCACAGGGAGCAATCAGCCCCAGCATTTT. Translating it yields CASSVTGSNQPQHF.

This rearrangement joins TRBV9 to TRBJ1-2; TRBD1 is a possible D gene (6 bases). Germline loops: CDR1 SGDLS, CDR2 YYNGEE. The V end lost 2 bases, the J end lost 1 base, and 12 bases lay between the germline ends. CDR3 length: 15 residues. CDR3 in amino acids: CASSVTDSHNYGYTF. Here the CDR3 DNA reads TGTGCCAGCAGCGTGACGGACAGCCATAACTATGGCTACACCTTC.

This clone has just a few counts. The chain couples TRBV30 to TRBJ1-2; unclear D gene. From germline, CDR1 is GTSNPN and CDR2 SVGIG (reference sequence). The CDR3 runs to 13 residues. V lost 4 bases and J lost 3, with 12 bases in between. The CDR3 DNA sequence: TGTGCCTGGATGCGGGGTCTGGACTATGGCTACACCTTC. Its protein is CAWMRGLDYGYTF.